The present T cell receptor (beta chain) was sequenced within a study of cytomegalovirus exposure and HLA in healthy donors. Study-level results: For most subjects, TCR beta sequences were reported to predict HLA-A and HLA-B alleles with accuracy.

Concerning this clone itself: What it binds is unknown.

The trim removed 1 base at V and 5 bases at J, leaving 5 bases unmatched. There are 15 residues in the CDR3. Germline V gene sequence: CDR1 SEHNR, CDR2 FQNEAQ (reference sequence). PCR primers comprised 60 Vbeta and 13 Jbeta primers. The assay was immunoSEQ multiplex PCR, and TCRdb's table has in-frame clones only and misses some. The data contain some 150,000 clones, approximately 87% of them singletons. The sequenced sample consisted of PBMCs. The rearrangement uses TRBV7-9 and TRBJ2-1; the match to TRBD2 covers 7 bases. The sequence derives from a man between 35 and 55 years old in good health and CMV-seronegative. The DNA for the CDR3 is TGTGCCAGCAGCTTAGGCGGGAGTCCCAACAATGAGCAGTTCTTC. This sequence encodes CASSLGGSPNNEQFF.